Listed below are T cell receptor beta chains from one sample, sequenced in a study of T cells in Graves' hyperthyroidism and ophthalmopathy. TCRdb re-called the multiplex PCR reads with MiXCR, one entry per CDR3 protein. The sample shows some 320,000 distinct CDR3 sequences, approximately 13% of them seen only once. Sequenced material: blood. Every receptor here comes from a woman in her 40s with Graves' ophthalmopathy. Each CDR3 is given with its conserved first and last residue. The D gene is left open where the match is weak. The size field is filled for only some rows; it gives once, few, many or a size class.

CDR3 length	clone size	V gene	J gene	D gene	CDR3 DNA	CDR3 protein
12	NA	TRBV3-1	TRBJ1-4	NA	TGTGCCAGCAGCCTTACCTATGAAAAACTGTTTTTT	CASSLTYEKLFF
13	NA	TRBV20-1	TRBJ1-2	TRBD1	TGCAGTGCTAGAGCTGGGACAGTCTATGGCTACACCTTC	CSARAGTVYGYTF
13	many	TRBV2	TRBJ1-1	NA	TGTGCCAGCACCCAACTGTTAGGAACTGAAGCTTTCTTT	CASTQLLGTEAFF
13	few	TRBV20-1	TRBJ1-5	NA	TGCAGTGCTTGTCCATATAGCAATCAGCCCCAGCATTTT	CSACPYSNQPQHF
13	few	TRBV19	TRBJ1-4	NA	TGTGCCAGTAGCCAATCCGTCTTGGGAAAACTGTTTTTT	CASSQSVLGKLFF
16	few	TRBV12-3/TRBV12-4	TRBJ1-2	NA	TGTGCCAGCAGTTACGGTGGAAGGGGGTCTGCTCATGGCTACACCTTC	CASSYGGRGSAHGYTF
15	many	TRBV20-1	TRBJ1-6	NA	TGCAGTGCTAGACGCGGGAGCTCCTATAATTCACCCCTCCACTTT	CSARRGSSYNSPLHF
14	many	TRBV5-5	TRBJ1-1	TRBD1	TGTGCCAGCAGCTTGGGACAGGGGTACGCTGAAGCTTTCTTT	CASSLGQGYAEAFF
14	many	TRBV11-2	TRBJ1-2	TRBD1	TGTGCCAGCAGCCATTACAGGGGGCAGGGTGGCTACACCTTC	CASSHYRGQGGYTF
13	few	TRBV19	TRBJ1-1	TRBD1	TGTGCCAGTAGTAACCGGGACAGTTTTGAAGCTTTCTTT	CASSNRDSFEAFF
16	NA	TRBV6-1	TRBJ1-2	TRBD1	TGTGCCAGCGGTACTAGAAGGGACAGGAGCAATTATGGCTACACCTTC	CASGTRRDRSNYGYTF
18	many	TRBV11-2	TRBJ2-1	TRBD2	TGTGCCAGCAGCCTTACTAGCGGGAGGTATATGGCATCGGGTGAGCAGTTCTTC	CASSLTSGRYMASGEQFF
14	few	TRBV14	TRBJ2-3	NA	TGTGCCAGCAGTGTAGACGCCTGGGTAGATACGCAGTATTTT	CASSVDAWVDTQYF
14	NA	TRBV3-1	TRBJ2-3	NA	TGTGCCAGCAGCGCGGGCGAAATCACAGATACGCAGTATTTT	CASSAGEITDTQYF
14	many	TRBV6-1	TRBJ1-5	NA	TGTGCCAGCAGGCAGGGGTCGTTAAATCAGCCCCAGCATTTT	CASRQGSLNQPQHF
14	few	TRBV6-1	TRBJ2-7	TRBD2	TGTGCCAGCAGTATAGCGGGAGCTGAATACGAGCAGTACTTC	CASSIAGAEYEQYF